This TCR beta chain was sequenced during a study of T cells after yellow fever vaccination. V was clipped by 6 bases and J by 8 bases, with 18 bases between them. This CDR3 has 14 amino acids. Germline CDR1 reads SGHRS; CDR2 reads YFSETQ. MiXCR was run by TCRdb on the 5' RACE reads, yielding one entry per CDR3 protein. This table has 250,000 to 400,000 distinct CDR3 sequences, over 3.5% appearing once. The V gene is TRBV5-1, the J gene TRBJ2-1, with TRBD2 as a possible D gene (6 bases). The sequence came from a man younger than 35 who received the YFV17D yellow fever vaccine. Specimen: PBMCs, collected 5 days after the yellow fever booster vaccination. Here the CDR3 reads CASTTGGPRDEQFF. The DNA for the CDR3 is TGCGCCAGCACCACCGGGGGACCACGGGATGAGCAGTTCTTC.